This T cell receptor (beta chain) stems from a study of T cells in Graves' hyperthyroidism and ophthalmopathy. General observations from the study: Blood samples included most of the expanded thyroid clonotypes exceeding 0.001. A model using 13 V-J features told ophthalmopathy apart from stable hyperthyroidism.

Only a few counts were recorded for this clonotype. Its antigen remains unidentified. RNA transcripts yielded amplified TCR beta CDR3 regions. With the HTBI primer set, the TCR CDR3 went through a first round of RT-PCR. MiXCR, applied by TCRdb to the multiplex PCR reads, yields one record per CDR3 protein. The repertoire consists of more than 500,000 distinct CDR3 sequences, with around 15% occurring once and the leading ten covering around 28%. V lost 6 bases to trimming and J lost 2 bases; unmatched junction nucleotides: 5. The CDR3 spans 14 residues. Germline loops: CDR1 MNHEY, CDR2 SVGEGT. Clinical Activity Scores of at least 3, NOSPECS grades of at least 4 and durations under 3 months characterized ophthalmopathy patients. The source of the PBMCs was 9.5 to 10 ml of fresh peripheral blood.

The clonotype comes from a woman aged 25-40 years with Graves' ophthalmopathy. J is TRBJ2-3 and V is TRBV6-2 or TRBV6-3, with 7 bases matching TRBD1. Sequenced material: blood. The CDR3: CASRYRGHTDTQYF. DNA for the CDR3: TGTGCCAGCAGATACAGGGGCCACACAGATACGCAGTATTTT.